This T cell receptor beta chain was sequenced during a study of cytomegalovirus exposure and HLA in healthy donors. Study overall: Within the Caucasian-associated ancestry cluster were roughly 81% of the roughly 380 genotyped donors. Regarding the study as a whole: The listing of roughly 160 TCR beta chains classed them as cytomegalovirus-associated. It was reported in a later analysis that an Asian-associated ancestry cluster showed fewer N-insertions than the roughly 660-donor mean. There were some V segments, including TRBV6-2 and TRBV6-3, excluded as indistinguishable.

V shed 5 bases and J 2 bases; nucleotides not matched to a gene: 16. The CDR3 consists of 19 residues. Germline V gene lookup returns CDR1 LNHDA and CDR2 SQIVND (reference sequence). This clone was counted between two and nine times. What it binds is unknown. PCR employed 60 Vbeta and 13 Jbeta primers. Here immunoSEQ multiplex PCR was the method, and the copy in TCRdb shows in-frame clones only, minus some. Of roughly 100,000 clones listed, about three fifths are singletons. Sequenced sample: PBMCs. The TCR sequence derives from a human donor in good health. The V and J genes are TRBV19 and TRBJ2-7; TRBD2 aligns across 12 bases. The CDR3 spells CASSSLHPRTSGVPYEQYF. Here the CDR3 DNA reads TGTGCCAGTAGTTCCCTCCACCCGAGGACTAGCGGGGTACCCTACGAGCAGTACTTC.